The next 20 T cell receptor beta chains were all read from a single sample in a study of blood T cell repertoires in COVID-19. The repertoire was sequenced with immunoSEQ multiplex PCR; TCRdb's copy has only in-frame clones and lacks some. Of around 160,000 clones in the sample, approximately 75% were seen once. Material: peripheral blood. The receptors were sampled from a human donor in a cohort sampled during active COVID-19.

The chain recombines TRBV18 with TRBJ2-2; 10 positions agree with TRBD1. V dropped 6 bases and J dropped 4; count of bases not matched to a gene: 2. Germline-derived CDR1 and CDR2 are KGHSH and LQKENI. CDR3 length: 14 residues. CDR3: CASSGQGLTGELFF. CDR3 nucleotides: TGTGCCAGCTCGGGACAGGGGCTCACCGGGGAGCTGTTTTTT.

This clone was counted only a few times. The V call is TRBV20-1, the J call TRBJ1-2, with TRBD1 as a possible D gene (5 bases). Trimming took 3 bases from V and 3 from J, leaving 8 bases between them. The CDR3 spans 12 residues. CDR1 and CDR2 (germline): DFQATT, SNEGSKA (reference sequence). CDR3 DNA: TGCAGTGCTAGTGTAGGGGACTATGGCTACACCTTC. This sequence encodes CSASVGDYGYTF.

The chain uses TRBV7-2 and TRBJ2-5; no reliable D call. The CDR3 totals 13 residues. Germline lookup yields CDR1 SGHTA and CDR2 FQGNSA. Trimming left V 5 bases short and J 1 base short, with 8 bases between. This CDR3 reads CASSETVQETQYF. The DNA for the CDR3 is TGTGCCAGCAGCGAAACGGTCCAAGAGACCCAGTACTTC.

This rearrangement joins TRBV24-1 to TRBJ2-1, with 12 nucleotides matching TRBD2. The CDR3 is 13 amino acids. J gave up 10 bases and V 4 bases, and 1 base lay outside the gene matches. Germline CDR1 and CDR2: KGHDR and SFDVKD. CDR3 sequence: CATSELAGGEQFF. DNA for the CDR3: TGTGCCACCAGTGAACTAGCGGGAGGCGAGCAGTTCTTC.

This clone was picked up one time. V and J are TRBV11-3 and TRBJ2-1; 13 nucleotides agree with TRBD2. The CDR3 has 17 residues. V shed 6 bases and J 0 bases; nucleotides not matched to a gene: 5. Per the germline V gene, CDR1 is SGHNT and CDR2 is YENEEA. In nucleotides, the CDR3 is TGTGCCAGCAGTGGACTAGCGGGGGAGAGCTCCTACAATGAGCAGTTCTTC. Residues: CASSGLAGESSYNEQFF. Looking up the rest from reference TRBV11-3 and TRBJ2-1 gives the full variable domain: EAGVVQSPRYKIIEKKQPVAFWCNPISGHNTLYWYLQNLGQGPELLIRYENEEAVDDSQLPKDRFSAERLKGVDSTLKIQPAELGDSAVYLCASSGLAGESSYNEQFFGPGTRLTVL.

In this sample, this clone turned up a few times. This chain joins TRBV5-1 and TRBJ2-3, with TRBD2 matching over 12 bases. The germline gives CDR1 SGHRS, CDR2 YFSETQ. This CDR3 region has 18 residues. The ends lost 3 bases at V and 2 bases at J; junction bases unmatched: 10. CDR3 sequence (DNA): TGCGCCAGCAGCTCACTAGCGGGGGGAACAACACTCACAGATACGCAGTATTTT. It is translated as CASSSLAGGTTLTDTQYF.

This sequence joins TRBV5-1 and TRBJ2-7; the match to TRBD1 covers 9 bases. This CDR3 region has 14 residues. The V segment lost 4 bases and the J segment 3 bases; nucleotides outside the gene matches: 5. Per the germline V gene, CDR1 is SGHRS and CDR2 is YFSETQ. CDR3 in DNA: TGCGCCAGCAGCCCCCCGGGACAGGGCTACGAGCAGTACTTC. Protein: CASSPPGQGYEQYF. The entire variable domain, with the rest obtained from reference TRBV5-1 and TRBJ2-7, is as follows: KAGVTQTPRYLIKTRGQQVTLSCSPISGHRSVSWYQQTPGQGLQFLFEYFSETQRNKGNFPGRFSGRQFSNSRSEMNVSTLELGDSALYLCASSPPGQGYEQYFGPGTRLTVT.

The gene calls are TRBV18 and TRBJ1-2; D is possibly TRBD1 (6 bases). Between the trimmed V and J ends, which lost 3 bases and 0 bases, there was a span of 11 bases. The CDR3 is 15 amino acids. The germline V gene has CDR1 KGHSH and CDR2 LQKENI. CDR3 in amino acids: CASSPGTKANYGYTF. CDR3 nucleotides: TGTGCCAGCTCACCCGGGACAAAAGCTAACTATGGCTACACCTTC.

The V call is TRBV4-3, the J call TRBJ2-2, with D maybe TRBD2 (5 bases). Germline CDR1 LGHNA, CDR2 YSLEER. Trimming pared 0 bases from V and 8 bases from J, leaving 10 bases between. This CDR3 region has 14 residues. CDR3 DNA: TGCGCCAGCAGCCAAGATCTAGCACCTGGGGAGCTGTTTTTT. It is translated as CASSQDLAPGELFF.

The rearrangement joins TRBV3-1 (or the pseudogene TRBV3-2) to TRBJ2-5, with D possibly matching TRBD2 (5 bases). V gave up 4 bases and J gave up 4 bases, with 19 bases separating them. CDR1 and CDR2 (germline): LGHDT, YNNKEL (reference sequence). CDR3 length: 16 residues. CDR3 in amino acids: CASSRPDFPLRETQYF. The CDR3 DNA sequence: TGTGCCAGCAGCCGACCGGACTTCCCTCTGCGAGAGACCCAGTACTTC.

This clone has a handful of counts. V is TRBV12-3 or TRBV12-4 and J is TRBJ2-1; TRBD2 aligns across 7 bases. CDR3 length: 13 residues. V trimming: 3 bases; J trimming: 7 bases; junction bases outside the gene matches: 3. For the CDR3, the DNA is TGTGCCAGCAGTTTGCTTAGCGGGAATGAGCAGTTCTTC. Its protein is CASSLLSGNEQFF.

This chain connects TRBV12-5 to TRBJ1-1, with D maybe TRBD1 (5 bases). This CDR3 comprises 16 residues. Trimming stripped 4 bases from V and 1 base from J, with 16 bases between. The germline gives CDR1 LGHNT, CDR2 FRNRAP. Here the CDR3 reads CASGSGTRGANTEAFF. The DNA for the CDR3 is TGTGCTAGTGGTTCTGGGACTCGGGGCGCGAACACTGAAGCTTTCTTT.

The chain has TRBV29-1 and TRBJ2-2; 12 bases match TRBD2. The CDR3 loop spans 15 amino acids. V lost 6 bases, J lost 2 bases, and 4 bases stayed unmatched. Germline lookup yields CDR1 SQVTM and CDR2 ANQGSEA. The CDR3 sequence: CSVQTSGGNTGELFF. The CDR3, as DNA: TGCAGCGTCCAGACTAGCGGGGGAAACACCGGGGAGCTGTTTTTT.

This clone has just one count. This chain links TRBV14 with TRBJ2-1; 7 bases match TRBD1. With V trimmed by 0 bases and J by 15 bases, 5 bases remained unmatched. The CDR3 runs 12 residues. Germline assignment: CDR1 SGHDN and CDR2 FVKESK. CDR3 residues: CASSQEEGASFF. DNA for the CDR3: TGTGCCAGCAGCCAAGAAGAGGGGGCGTCGTTCTTC.

The rearrangement joins TRBV12-3 or TRBV12-4 to TRBJ1-2, with D unresolved. The V end was cut by 2 bases, the J end by 3 bases, with 7 bases between. This CDR3 comprises 13 residues. The CDR3 nucleotides are TGTGCCAGCAGTTTAAGGGAGGACTATGGCTACACCTTC. Translating gives CASSLREDYGYTF.

The chain recombines TRBV10-3 with TRBJ1-1, with 8 positions matching TRBD1. Germline CDR1 ENHRY, CDR2 SYGVKD. The CDR3 extends over 14 amino acids. Trimming removed 6 bases from V and 1 base from J; junction bases left unmatched: 4. The CDR3 here is CAISQDRANTEAFF. The CDR3 region has the DNA TGTGCCATCAGCCAGGACAGGGCGAACACTGAAGCTTTCTTT.

This chain links TRBV7-2 with TRBJ1-2, with 7 positions matching TRBD1. This CDR3 spans 14 amino acids. Trimming took 4 bases from V and 2 from J; bases not matched to a gene: 4. CDR1 and CDR2 (germline): SGHTA, FQGNSA. CDR3 protein: CASSWGTANYGYTF. CDR3 nucleotides: TGTGCCAGCAGCTGGGGGACAGCAAACTATGGCTACACCTTC.

V gene TRBV18 combines with J gene TRBJ2-3; D gene uncertain. This CDR3 region has 13 residues. V lost 4 bases, J lost 5 bases, and 10 bases lay in between. Germline CDR1 is KGHSH and CDR2 is LQKENI. CDR3 nucleotides: TGTGCCAGCTCACAAAATCCGGGAGATACGCAGTATTTT. Amino acid sequence: CASSQNPGDTQYF. The whole variable domain, filled in from reference TRBV18 and TRBJ2-3, reads NAGVMQNPRHLVRRRGQEARLRCSPMKGHSHVYWYRQLPEEGLKFMVYLQKENIIDESGMPKERFSAEFPKEGPSILRIQQVVRGDSAAYFCASSQNPGDTQYFGPGTRLTVL.

The chain carries TRBV11-2 and TRBJ2-2; the D is unclear. The CDR3 totals 15 residues. Trimming pared 5 bases from V and 3 bases from J, leaving 13 bases between. Germline loops: CDR1 SGHAT, CDR2 FQNNGV. CDR3 in DNA: TGTGCCAGCAGCGGTTGGGCTCGTGACACCGGGGAGCTGTTTTTT. Translation: CASSGWARDTGELFF.

The chain carries TRBV5-1 and TRBJ2-3; D might be TRBD1 (7 bases). V was clipped by 3 bases and J by 0 bases, with 20 bases between them. Germline CDR1 SGHRS, CDR2 YFSETQ. This CDR3 is built from 18 residues. The CDR3 nucleotides are TGCGCCAGCAGCTGGGGACTGGGACAGAAACTTAGCACAGATACGCAGTATTTT. It yields the protein CASSWGLGQKLSTDTQYF.